These T cell receptor beta chains were read from a single sample in a study of blood T cell repertoires in COVID-19. This table comes from immunoSEQ multiplex PCR, and its TCRdb copy is limited to in-frame clones, with some not included. This sample has about 120,000 clones, with 80% to 90% found just once. Material for sequencing was peripheral blood. The source of these receptors is a man between 65 and 79 years old with active or convalescent COVID-19. Both conserved end residues are part of each CDR3. A D gene is named only where the DNA matches it firmly. Clone size is shown for a subset of rows, as once, few, many or a class of expanded clone.

J gene	V gene	clone size	D gene	CDR3 protein	CDR3 DNA
TRBJ1-2	TRBV10-3	-	TRBD1	CAIRPGTGGIYGYTF	TGTGCCATCAGGCCCGGGACAGGGGGAATCTATGGCTACACCTTC
TRBJ2-3	TRBV5-1	-	-	CASSPPQGGAQYF	TGCGCCAGCAGCCCCCCGCAGGGGGGTGCGCAGTATTTT
TRBJ1-4	TRBV25-1	-	-	CATHPGGRTRGEKLFF	TGTGCCACCCATCCGGGGGGTAGGACTAGAGGGGAAAAACTGTTTTTT
TRBJ1-1	TRBV18	-	TRBD1	CASSPPSAGGGWRTFF	TGTGCCAGCTCACCACCCTCGGCAGGGGGCGGCTGGCGGACTTTCTTT
TRBJ1-1	TRBV6-5	-	TRBD1	CASSYRDSPMNTEAFF	TGTGCCAGCAGTTACCGGGACAGCCCCATGAACACTGAAGCTTTCTTT
TRBJ2-7	TRBV6-5	-	-	CASSYLGFTYEQYF	TGTGCCAGCAGTTACCTTGGCTTTACCTACGAGCAGTACTTC
TRBJ1-1	TRBV5-5	once	-	CASSRTGLNTEAFF	TGTGCCAGCAGCCGAACTGGGCTGAACACTGAAGCTTTCTTT
TRBJ2-3	TRBV5-1	once	TRBD2	CASSLALAGGSDTQYF	TGCGCCAGCAGCTTGGCCTTGGCGGGAGGTTCAGATACGCAGTATTTT
TRBJ2-2	TRBV7-9	-	TRBD2	CASSSRTSAGELFF	TGTGCCAGCAGTTCCCGGACTAGCGCCGGGGAGCTGTTTTTT
TRBJ1-2	TRBV28	-	TRBD1	CASSSAGTGGNGYTF	TGTGCCAGCAGTTCAGCCGGGACAGGGGGGAATGGCTACACCTTC